The 25 T cell receptor beta chains presented below share a single source sample, sequenced in a study of blood T cell repertoires in COVID-19. The data were produced by immunoSEQ multiplex PCR, yet TCRdb's version contains in-frame clones alone and is incomplete. The sample yields 260,000 or so clones, about four fifths seen once. Sequencing was done on a sample of PBMCs or T cells enriched from blood (not recorded which). These receptors all come from a woman in her thirties or forties who had been exposed to COVID-19.

This chain joins TRBV2 and TRBJ2-3, with D possibly TRBD2 on 7 matching bases. This CDR3 comprises 15 residues. V dropped 6 bases and J dropped 0 bases, with 13 bases sitting between them. Germline V gene sequence: CDR1 SNHLY, CDR2 FYNNEI. The CDR3 reads CASRGGTTSTDTQYF. The CDR3 DNA is TGTGCCAGCAGGGGGGGGACAACTAGCACAGATACGCAGTATTTT. Looking up the rest from reference TRBV2 and TRBJ2-3 gives the full variable domain: EPEVTQTPSHQVTQMGQEVILRCVPISNHLYFYWYRQILGQKVEFLVSFYNNEISEKSEIFDDQFSVERPDGSNFTLKIRSTKLEDSAMYFCASRGGTTSTDTQYFGPGTRLTVL.

The chain couples TRBV6-1 to TRBJ1-1; no firm D call. The germline V gene encodes CDR1 MNHNS and CDR2 SASEGT. CDR3 length: 15 residues. Trimming pared 1 base from V and 7 bases from J, leaving 16 bases between. CDR3 sequence (DNA): TGTGCCAGCAGTGAAGATAGGCTGGGTGCGGTTGAAGCTTTCTTT. Translating gives CASSEDRLGAVEAFF.

This clone was detected a few times. CDR3 residues: CASSRIRDRGMNTEAFF. The DNA for the CDR3 is TGTGCCAGTAGCAGAATCCGGGACAGGGGGATGAACACTGAAGCTTTCTTT. The rearrangement uses TRBV19 and TRBJ1-1, with 11 bases that match TRBD1. Germline CDR1 LNHDA, CDR2 SQIVND (reference sequence). The length of the CDR3 is 17 residues. Germline trimming cut 6 bases from V and 0 bases from J; bases unmatched to any gene: 9.

This chain links TRBV7-9 with TRBJ1-1, with D unresolved. CDR3 length: 14 amino acids. Germline CDR1 reads SEHNR; CDR2 reads FQNEAQ (reference sequence). Trimming took 0 bases from V and 7 from J, leaving 12 bases between them. In DNA, the CDR3 is TGTGCCAGCAGCTTAGCCTACCTTCTGATTGAAGCTTTCTTT. Translation: CASSLAYLLIEAFF.

The gene calls are TRBV28 and TRBJ1-1; TRBD1 aligns across 7 bases. The CDR3 totals 14 residues. Germline V CDR1 and CDR2: MDHEN, SYDVKM. V gave up 2 bases and J gave up 8 bases; unmatched junction bases: 8. The CDR3 sequence is CASSLRNTGAEAFF. The CDR3, as DNA: TGTGCCAGCAGTTTACGCAACACAGGGGCGGAAGCTTTCTTT.

This chain links TRBV10-3 with TRBJ2-3, with D possibly TRBD2 on 6 matching bases. The CDR3 has 17 residues. Germline CDR1 and CDR2: ENHRY and SYGVKD. Trimming stripped 5 bases from V and 0 bases from J, with 18 bases between. In DNA form, the CDR3 reads TGTGCCATCAGTAGGACTATAAACCCCTCTAGCACAGATACGCAGTATTTT. Translating gives CAISRTINPSSTDTQYF.

The chain couples TRBV11-1 to TRBJ1-1; D is perhaps TRBD1 (5 bases). V gave up 3 bases and J gave up 2 bases, with 10 bases separating them. The CDR3 loop spans 14 amino acids. Per the germline V gene, CDR1 is SGHAT and CDR2 is FQDESV (reference sequence). The CDR3 bases are TGTGCCAGCAGCTTGGGGGGACCCAACACTGAAGCTTTCTTT. Protein sequence: CASSLGGPNTEAFF. The whole variable domain, filled in from reference TRBV11-1 and TRBJ1-1, reads EAEVAQSPRYKITEKSQAVAFWCDPISGHATLYWYRQILGQGPELLVQFQDESVVDDSQLPKDRFSAERLKGVDSTLKIQPAELGDSAMYLCASSLGGPNTEAFFGQGTRLTVV.

This chain connects TRBV19 to TRBJ1-6; the D is unclear. Germline CDR1 is LNHDA and CDR2 is SQIVND (reference sequence). V was cut by 0 bases and J by 4 bases, with 10 bases left in between. The CDR3 contains 16 residues. This CDR3 is CASSIDLGGYNSPLHF. The DNA of the CDR3 is TGTGCCAGTAGTATAGATCTGGGAGGATATAATTCACCCCTCCACTTT.

The rearrangement uses TRBV3-1 (or the pseudogene TRBV3-2) and TRBJ2-5; 9 positions match TRBD1. V shed 7 bases, J shed 9 bases, and the junction held 6 bases outside the gene matches. The CDR3 has 12 amino acids. CDR1 is LGHDT and CDR2 is YNNKEL in the germline V gene (reference sequence). The CDR3 DNA is TGTGCCAGCATGACCGACAGGGGGGCCCAGTACTTC. This sequence encodes CASMTDRGAQYF.

The chain has TRBV5-4 and TRBJ2-3, with TRBD2 identical over 12 bases. Looked up from germline, CDR1 is SGHNT and CDR2 is YYREEE (reference sequence). Trimming took 1 base from V and 10 from J; bases not matched to a gene: 10. The CDR3 has 16 residues. The CDR3 region is CASSLPSSGGASPQYF. The CDR3 DNA is TGTGCCAGCAGCTTGCCGTCTAGCGGGGGGGCCAGTCCGCAGTATTTT.

The chain joins TRBV9 to TRBJ1-2; 8 bases are shared with TRBD1. Germline V lookup: CDR1 SGDLS, CDR2 YYNGEE. The trim removed 3 bases at V and 6 bases at J, leaving 13 bases unmatched. The CDR3 runs to 16 residues. The CDR3 DNA is TGTGCCAGCAGCGGCGCGGTGGCAGGGGGCGTTAATGGCTACACCTTC. Residues: CASSGAVAGGVNGYTF.

The chain has TRBV7-2 and TRBJ1-4; D perhaps matches TRBD1 (5 bases). This CDR3 has 14 residues. Looked up from germline, CDR1 is SGHTA and CDR2 is FQGNSA. Trimming shortened V by 2 bases and J by 8 bases, and 12 bases separated the two germline ends. CDR3 nucleotides: TGTGCCAGCAGCTTACTTACGCGGGGGGAAAAACTGTTTTTT. Its translation: CASSLLTRGEKLFF.

This clone was seen a single time. J is TRBJ1-4 and V is TRBV15, with no clear D. Germline V gene lookup returns CDR1 LNHNV and CDR2 YYDKDF (reference sequence). The length of the CDR3 is 14 residues. V gave up 1 base and J gave up 7 bases, with 10 bases separating them. The CDR3 spells CATSRGTRGEKLFF. The DNA of the CDR3 is TGTGCCACCAGCAGAGGGACTCGGGGTGAAAAACTGTTTTTT. Together with reference TRBV15 and TRBJ1-4, the CDR3 gives the full variable domain: DAMVIQNPRYQVTQFGKPVTLSCSQTLNHNVMYWYQQKSSQAPKLLFHYYDKDFNNEADTPDNFQSRRPNTSFCFLDIRSPGLGDTAMYLCATSRGTRGEKLFFGSGTQLSVL.

The genes are TRBV6-6 and TRBJ1-1, with D possibly TRBD1 on 6 matching bases. The germline gives CDR1 MNHNY, CDR2 SVGAGI (reference sequence). V lost 2 bases to trimming and J lost 5 bases, with 12 bases between them. The CDR3 is 14 residues long. The CDR3 is CASSYPTGVTEAFF. The CDR3 nucleotides read TGTGCCAGCAGTTACCCGACAGGTGTAACTGAAGCTTTCTTT.

The rearrangement links TRBV5-6 to TRBJ1-2; tentative D call: TRBD1 (6 bases). Trimming removed 5 bases at V and 4 bases at J, with 15 bases between. Germline loops: CDR1 SGHDT, CDR2 YYEEEE. This CDR3 region has 14 residues. In DNA, the CDR3 is TGTGCCAGCAGATACGACAGGCTAGCCTATGGCTACACCTTC. Residues: CASRYDRLAYGYTF.

This chain joins TRBV7-2 and TRBJ2-5, with 7 bases matching TRBD1. Germline V gene sequence: CDR1 SGHTA, CDR2 FQGNSA. This CDR3 region has 14 residues. V dropped 6 bases and J dropped 4; count of bases not matched to a gene: 8. The CDR3 here is CASSDGRGTETQYF. CDR3 nucleotides: TGTGCCAGCAGTGACGGCAGGGGGACAGAGACCCAGTACTTC.

The chain has TRBV4-1 and TRBJ2-7; D possibly corresponds to TRBD2 (7 bases). The CDR3 runs 16 residues. The ends were cut back, 4 bases at V and 2 bases at J, with 18 bases in the middle. The germline CDR1 and CDR2 sequences are MGHRA and YSYEKL. The CDR3 DNA reads TGCGCCAGCAGCCCAATACGAGGGGGGGCCCCCTACGAGCAGTACTTC. Amino acids: CASSPIRGGAPYEQYF.

The V call is TRBV5-1, the J call TRBJ1-1; unclear D gene. V was shortened by 0 bases and J by 4 bases, with 13 bases between the two germline ends. The CDR3 is 15 residues long. CDR1 is SGHRS and CDR2 is YFSETQ in the germline V gene. This chain's CDR3 is CASSLGLASPTEAFF. The DNA of the CDR3 is TGCGCCAGCAGCTTGGGCCTAGCCTCCCCCACTGAAGCTTTCTTT.

The gene calls are TRBV5-4 and TRBJ1-2; TRBD1 matches at 7 bases. The V gene end was trimmed by 4 bases and the J gene end by 5 bases; junction bases not matched to a gene: 17. The CDR3 covers 17 residues. Germline CDR1 and CDR2: SGHNT and YYREEE (reference sequence). CDR3 sequence: CASSPDRANSGLYGYTF. The DNA for the CDR3 is TGTGCCAGCAGCCCAGACAGGGCGAATTCAGGACTGTATGGCTACACCTTC.

The chain is built from TRBV13 and TRBJ2-7, with a possible D match to TRBD2 (5 bases). Germline CDR1 reads PRHDT; CDR2 reads FYEKMQ (reference sequence). The germline V and J ends were trimmed by 5 bases and 3 bases, with 11 bases remaining between them. The CDR3 has 13 residues. The CDR3 here is CASSPGLLYEQYF. The CDR3 nucleotides are TGTGCCAGCAGCCCTGGACTGCTCTACGAGCAGTACTTC.

The chain recombines TRBV30 with TRBJ2-1; D possibly corresponds to TRBD1 (6 bases). Trimming shortened V by 3 bases and J by 6 bases, and 9 bases separated the two germline ends. This CDR3 region has 12 residues. Germline V gives CDR1 GTSNPN, CDR2 SVGIG (reference sequence). DNA for the CDR3: TGTGCCTGGAGCACAGGGTTCAATGAGCAGTTCTTC. This encodes CAWSTGFNEQFF.

CDR3 loop: CASSARPGGNQPQHF. CDR3 bases: TGTGCCAGCAGCGCCCGCCCCGGGGGCAATCAGCCCCAGCATTTT. V usage is TRBV9 and J usage is TRBJ1-5; D not resolved. Germline CDR1 reads SGDLS; CDR2 reads YYNGEE. The V end lost 3 bases, the J end lost 2 bases, and 12 bases lay between the germline ends. The CDR3 sequence is 15 residues long.

The genes are TRBV7-3 and TRBJ2-1; the match to TRBD2 covers 11 bases. Germline V gene sequence: CDR1 SGHTA, CDR2 FQGTGA. The CDR3 is 15 amino acids. The junction had 5 bases not matched to a gene; V was cut back by 1 base and J by 9 bases. CDR3 coding DNA: TGTGCCAGCAGCTTAATAGCGGGGGGGCACGGTGAGCAGTTCTTC. Protein: CASSLIAGGHGEQFF.

The chain carries TRBV7-2 and TRBJ2-3; TRBD2 matches 12 bases. Germline V lookup: CDR1 SGHTA, CDR2 FQGNSA. The CDR3 is 17 amino acids. Germline trimming cut 5 bases from V and 7 bases from J; bases unmatched to any gene: 13. As DNA, the CDR3 is TGTGCCAGCAGCATCGTGGGACTAGCGGGTGGGCCCCATACGCAGTATTTT. Translation: CASSIVGLAGGPHTQYF.

This clone came up a few times. The chain joins TRBV27 to TRBJ1-1; D might be TRBD1 (5 bases). The CDR3 extends over 16 amino acids. V lost 2 bases to trimming and J lost 5 bases, with 18 bases between them. Germline CDR1 MNHEY, CDR2 SMNVEV (reference sequence). The CDR3 loop is CASSLMGSLRDTEAFF. The DNA of the CDR3 is TGTGCCAGCAGTTTAATGGGGTCCCTCAGGGATACTGAAGCTTTCTTT.